This entry is about one T cell receptor (beta chain). The data were taken from a study of blood T cell repertoires in COVID-19. For the study at large: Spain, Italy and the United States supplied samples that represented acute and convalescent COVID-19.

Authors' methods: Researchers report that nucleated cell counts were estimated from reference gene primer amplification. TCRdb's table, derived via immunoSEQ multiplex PCR, lists solely in-frame clones and lacks some. The V and J calls and the clone size are those of that table, but D and trimming were determined from the DNA. The data hold fewer than 250,000 clones, with 90% observed a single time. This sequence was found in a man aged 50 or older who had been exposed to COVID-19. The sample taken for sequencing was PBMCs or T cells enriched from blood (not recorded which).

The CDR3 DNA sequence: TGTGCCAGCAGCTCCCGGACAGGGGGTTACGAGCAGTACTTC. It codes for CASSSRTGGYEQYF. The J gene is TRBJ2-7, the V gene TRBV7-9; TRBD1 agrees at 10 bases. CDR1 is SEHNR and CDR2 is FQNEAQ in the germline V gene (reference sequence). The trim removed 4 bases at V and 4 bases at J, leaving 4 bases unmatched. This CDR3 has 14 residues.